Sequencing of this T cell receptor (beta chain) was carried out in a study of T cell responses to AZD1222 COVID-19 vaccine. V shed 1 base and J 5 bases; nucleotides not matched to a gene: 2. Per the germline V gene, CDR1 is LNHDA and CDR2 is SQIVND (reference sequence). The CDR3 covers 15 residues. Sequenced by immunoSEQ multiplex PCR; TCRdb stores in-frame clones only, minus some. Of tens of thousands of clones in the sample, 70% to 90% were seen once. This clone was observed a single time. The V and J genes are TRBV19 and TRBJ2-2; TRBD2 matches at 9 bases. This material consisted of peripheral blood, taken 28 days after the second AZD1222 dose. The sequence was collected from an adult who received the AZD1222 COVID-19 vaccine. CDR3 bases: TGTGCCAGTAGTATAGGGACTAGCGCTACCGGGGAGCTGTTTTTT. Its protein product is CASSIGTSATGELFF.